This T cell receptor (beta chain) was observed in a study of T cells in Graves' hyperthyroidism and ophthalmopathy. This clonotype was seen ten or more times. Template material for amplifying TCR beta CDR3 regions consisted of RNA transcripts. Using the HTBI primer set, a first-round RT-PCR was run on the TCR CDR3. TCRdb re-analysed the multiplex PCR reads in MiXCR, keeping a single row per CDR3 protein. The sample shows 370,000 or so distinct CDR3 sequences, roughly 13% of them seen only once. Sequenced input: blood. This receptor was taken from a man aged 30 to 45 with Graves' hyperthyroidism that later progressed to Graves' ophthalmopathy.

CDR3 nucleotide sequence: TGTGCCAGCAGCCCCCGAGGACAGGGGAACACTGAAGCTTTCTTT. Encoded protein: CASSPRGQGNTEAFF. V is TRBV7-6 and J is TRBJ1-1; 8 nucleotides align to TRBD1. The ends lost 5 bases at V and 1 base at J; junction bases unmatched: 6. This CDR3 spans 15 amino acids. Germline V lookup: CDR1 SGHVS, CDR2 FNYEAQ. The whole variable domain, filled in from reference TRBV7-6 and TRBJ1-1, reads GAGVSQSPRYKVTKRGQDVALRCDPISGHVSLYWYRQALGQGPEFLTYFNYEAQQDKSGLPNDRFSAERPEGSISTLTIQRTEQRDSAMYRCASSPRGQGNTEAFFGQGTRLTVV.